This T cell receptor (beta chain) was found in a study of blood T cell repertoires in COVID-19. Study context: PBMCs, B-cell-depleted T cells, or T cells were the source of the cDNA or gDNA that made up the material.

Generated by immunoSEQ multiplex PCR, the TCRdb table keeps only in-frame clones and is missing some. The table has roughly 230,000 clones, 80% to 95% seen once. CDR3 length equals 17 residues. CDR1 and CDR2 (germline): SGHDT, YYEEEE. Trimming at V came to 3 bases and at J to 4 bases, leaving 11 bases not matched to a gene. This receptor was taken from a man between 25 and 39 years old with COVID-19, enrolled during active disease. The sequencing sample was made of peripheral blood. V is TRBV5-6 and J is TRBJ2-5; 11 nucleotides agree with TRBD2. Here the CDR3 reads CASSYTLAGGGGETQYF. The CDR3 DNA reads TGTGCCAGCAGCTACACCCTAGCGGGGGGCGGGGGAGAGACCCAGTACTTC.